The 28 T cell receptor beta chains listed next were all sequenced from one sample in a study of CD8+ T cells in alopecia areata. Indicated treatment: oral pan-JAK inhibitor, 5-10 mg twice daily. Sequencing templates came from extracted RNA that was reverse transcribed into cDNA. The data were produced by immunoSEQ multiplex PCR, yet TCRdb's version contains in-frame clones alone and is incomplete. The repertoire holds 110,000 or so clones, with 55% to 60% as singletons. The source was CD4+ T cells sorted from blood, collected at week 24, from a patient treated with tofacitinib. Every receptor here comes from a human donor with alopecia areata.

This chain connects TRBV11-2 to TRBJ2-3; TRBD2 aligns across 8 bases. From germline, CDR1 is SGHAT and CDR2 FQNNGV. The CDR3 runs to 16 residues. V gave up 1 base and J gave up 2 bases; unmatched junction bases: 5. The CDR3 sequence: CASSLGASGSTDTQYF. In DNA, the CDR3 is TGTGCCAGCAGCTTAGGGGCTAGCGGGTCCACAGATACGCAGTATTTT. The full variable domain, with the rest looked up from reference TRBV11-2 and TRBJ2-3, is EAGVAQSPRYKIIEKRQSVAFWCNPISGHATLYWYQQILGQGPKLLIQFQNNGVVDDSQLPKDRFSAERLKGVDSTLKIQPAKLEDSAVYLCASSLGASGSTDTQYFGPGTRLTVL.

The rearrangement joins TRBV5-1 to TRBJ2-5; D uncertain. This CDR3 spans 14 amino acids. Germline V gene sequence: CDR1 SGHRS, CDR2 YFSETQ. Trimming took off 4 bases at V and 2 bases at J, with 12 bases between the two ends. The CDR3 loop reads CASSPVGPQETQYF. The CDR3 nucleotides are TGCGCCAGCAGCCCCGTAGGGCCACAAGAGACCCAGTACTTC.

The genes are TRBV4-3 and TRBJ2-3, with D possibly being TRBD1 (5 bases). V lost 4 bases, J lost 5 bases, and 7 bases lay in between. The germline CDR1 and CDR2 sequences are LGHNA and YSLEER. The CDR3 spans 12 residues. The CDR3 DNA is TGCGCCAGCAGCCCGCAGGGAGATACGCAGTATTTT. Protein product: CASSPQGDTQYF.

There are a few counts of this clone. The chain recombines TRBV18 with TRBJ1-1; D gene uncertain. Germline CDR1 reads KGHSH; CDR2 reads LQKENI. Between the trimmed V and J ends, which lost 1 base and 0 bases, there was a span of 12 bases. This CDR3 region has 16 residues. The CDR3 region is CASSPLSANMNTEAFF. CDR3 nucleotides: TGTGCCAGCTCACCACTTTCTGCGAATATGAACACTGAAGCTTTCTTT.

This chain links TRBV5-1 with TRBJ2-2, with 9 bases matching TRBD1. The CDR3 has 16 amino acids. Germline V gene data show CDR1 as SGHRS and CDR2 as YFSETQ. V lost 0 bases and J lost 2; bases outside the gene matches: 2. Here the CDR3 DNA reads TGCGCCAGCAGCTTGGAGGGACAGGGAAACACCGGGGAGCTGTTTTTT. Translating it yields CASSLEGQGNTGELFF.

The chain combines TRBV4-2 with TRBJ1-5; D unresolved. The CDR3 is made up of 15 amino acids. CDR1 is LGHNA, CDR2 YNFKEQ, per germline. Deletions cut 0 bases from V and 4 bases from J, with 10 bases between. This chain's CDR3 is CASSQETRPNQPQHF. CDR3 DNA: TGTGCCAGCAGCCAAGAGACTAGGCCGAATCAGCCCCAGCATTTT.

The rearrangement links TRBV9 to TRBJ1-5, with TRBD1 matching 7 bases. Per germline, CDR1 SGDLS and CDR2 YYNGEE. With 3 bases clipped from V and 9 bases from J, the junction kept 9 bases outside the gene matches. This CDR3 is 14 amino acids long. This chain's CDR3 is CASSARQGGVPQHF. CDR3 in DNA: TGTGCCAGCAGCGCTAGACAGGGCGGGGTGCCCCAGCATTTT.

This chain connects TRBV5-1 to TRBJ2-7; possibly TRBD1 for D (6 bases). V was clipped by 0 bases and J by 6 bases, with 10 bases between them. The germline CDR1 and CDR2 sequences are SGHRS and YFSETQ. The CDR3 is 13 amino acids. The CDR3 protein is CASSLGSGAEQYF. CDR3 nucleotide sequence: TGCGCCAGCAGCTTGGGGTCAGGGGCCGAGCAGTACTTC. Using reference TRBV5-1 and TRBJ2-7 for the parts outside the CDR3, the full variable domain is KAGVTQTPRYLIKTRGQQVTLSCSPISGHRSVSWYQQTPGQGLQFLFEYFSETQRNKGNFPGRFSGRQFSNSRSEMNVSTLELGDSALYLCASSLGSGAEQYFGPGTRLTVT.

The V call is TRBV7-2, the J call TRBJ2-3; possibly TRBD2 for D (5 bases). The CDR3 consists of 14 residues. CDR1 and CDR2 from the germline V gene are SGHTA and FQGNSA. Trimming removed 5 bases from V and 10 bases from J, with 19 bases in between. In DNA, the CDR3 is TGTGCCAGCAGCCCACGGACTGCTTTTTCCCCGCAGTATTTT. Its protein is CASSPRTAFSPQYF.

This clone was detected only a few times. The rearrangement uses TRBV9 and TRBJ2-3; D might be TRBD1 (5 bases). The CDR3 totals 14 residues. The ends were cut back, 1 base at V and 3 bases at J, with 9 bases in the middle. Germline CDR1 is SGDLS and CDR2 is YYNGEE. The CDR3 DNA reads TGTGCCAGCAGCGTAAGGCAGGGAACAGATACGCAGTATTTT. Its protein product is CASSVRQGTDTQYF.

This clone was observed a handful of times. The rearrangement uses TRBV9 and TRBJ1-6; no reliable D call. The CDR3 spans 14 residues. CDR1 is SGDLS, CDR2 YYNGEE, per germline. V dropped 7 bases and J dropped 3 bases, with 11 bases sitting between them. The CDR3 sequence: CASSGRDYNSPLHF. In nucleotides, the CDR3 is TGTGCCAGCTCCGGGAGGGACTATAATTCACCCCTCCACTTT.

The gene calls are TRBV15 and TRBJ2-5; 9 nucleotides line up with TRBD2. Germline V gene data show CDR1 as LNHNV and CDR2 as YYDKDF (reference sequence). CDR3 length: 14 amino acids. The J segment lost 4 bases and the V segment lost 5 bases, leaving 5 bases of the junction unmatched. DNA for the CDR3: TGTGCCACCAGCCGAGCGGGGGGACTAGAGACCCAGTACTTC. Its translation is CATSRAGGLETQYF.

The chain recombines TRBV7-2 with TRBJ1-6, with TRBD1 as a possible D gene (5 bases). Germline loops: CDR1 SGHTA, CDR2 FQGNSA. Trimming removed 7 bases from V and 9 bases from J, with 13 bases in between. The CDR3 is 13 residues long. CDR3 DNA: TGTGCCAGCACCTGGACACCCTCTTCACCCCTCCACTTT. Translated, it gives CASTWTPSSPLHF.

The V call is TRBV11-2, the J call TRBJ2-7; no reliable D call. Looked up from germline, CDR1 is SGHAT and CDR2 is FQNNGV. The CDR3 has 12 residues. V lost 3 bases and J 7 bases, leaving 10 bases between the germline ends. The CDR3 loop reads CASSLTIGEQYF. For the CDR3, the DNA is TGTGCCAGCAGCTTGACCATTGGGGAGCAGTACTTC.

The chain is built from TRBV4-1 and TRBJ2-7; D not resolved. The CDR3 has 12 residues. The germline V gene encodes CDR1 MGHRA and CDR2 YSYEKL. The V and J ends lost 1 base and 6 bases respectively, with 7 bases between them. The CDR3 here is CASSQVLSEQYF. CDR3 sequence (DNA): TGCGCCAGCAGCCAAGTTCTCTCCGAGCAGTACTTC.

This rearrangement joins TRBV10-2 to TRBJ2-5; D call uncertain. V was shortened by 0 bases and J by 5 bases, with 7 bases between the two germline ends. Germline CDR1 and CDR2: WSHSY and SAAADI. The CDR3 is 13 residues long. This CDR3 is CASSESGRETQYF. The DNA for the CDR3 is TGCGCCAGCAGTGAGTCGGGTCGGGAGACCCAGTACTTC.

A single count supports this clone. This chain links TRBV30 with TRBJ1-2; TRBD1 might be the D (5 bases). Germline-derived CDR1 and CDR2 are GTSNPN and SVGIG (reference sequence). The CDR3 spans 13 residues. V was clipped by 2 bases and J by 4 bases, with 11 bases between them. The CDR3 nucleotides read TGTGCCTGGAGTCCTGGGGCCGGCTATGGCTACACCTTC. Amino acids: CAWSPGAGYGYTF.

In its sample, this clone was seen a few times. The gene calls are TRBV29-1 and TRBJ1-5; 9 bases agree with TRBD1. Trimming cost V 5 bases and J 1 base; bases outside gene matches: 6. CDR1 and CDR2 (germline): SQVTM, ANQGSEA. This CDR3 has 15 residues. The CDR3 sequence: CSVQQGASSNQPQHF. CDR3 in DNA: TGCAGCGTTCAACAGGGGGCATCGAGCAATCAGCCCCAGCATTTT.

This rearrangement joins TRBV29-1 to TRBJ1-6, with D unresolved. The V end was cut by 5 bases, the J end by 8 bases, with 13 bases between. The CDR3 is 13 residues long. Germline V gives CDR1 SQVTM, CDR2 ANQGSEA. This CDR3 is CSVTDFSDSPLHF. CDR3 in DNA: TGCAGCGTTACGGACTTCTCAGATTCACCCCTCCACTTT.

The rearrangement links TRBV11-2 to TRBJ2-5; tentative D call: TRBD1 (7 bases). Looked up from germline, CDR1 is SGHAT and CDR2 is FQNNGV. The CDR3 totals 13 residues. Trimming took off 3 bases at V and 5 bases at J, with 10 bases between the two ends. The CDR3 sequence is CASSFSGGETQYF. In DNA form, the CDR3 reads TGTGCCAGCAGCTTCTCAGGGGGGGAGACCCAGTACTTC.

The rearrangement joins TRBV4-1 to TRBJ1-1, with 12 positions matching TRBD1. The CDR3 extends over 16 amino acids. The V and J ends lost 1 base and 5 bases, in that order; junction bases with no gene match: 5. Germline-derived CDR1 and CDR2 are MGHRA and YSYEKL. The CDR3 loop is CASSQASGQGATEAFF. CDR3 nucleotide sequence: TGCGCCAGCAGCCAAGCCTCGGGACAGGGGGCGACTGAAGCTTTCTTT.

This clone occurred a few times. The J gene is TRBJ1-1, the V gene TRBV10-3; D is possibly TRBD1 (5 bases). V dropped 3 bases and J dropped 11 bases, with 28 bases sitting between them. Germline CDR1 reads ENHRY; CDR2 reads SYGVKD. CDR3 length: 17 residues. CDR3 loop: CAISDSTGGSLPPLAFF. CDR3 DNA: TGTGCCATCAGTGACTCCACGGGGGGGTCGCTCCCACCCTTGGCTTTCTTT.

The chain carries TRBV10-3 and TRBJ1-2; the D gene is possibly TRBD1 (6 bases). V lost 6 bases, J lost 8 bases, and 13 bases lay in between. CDR1 and CDR2 from the germline V gene are ENHRY and SYGVKD. This CDR3 region has 12 residues. In nucleotides, the CDR3 is TGTGCCATCAGCCAACAGGGATTGGGCTACACCTTC. This codes for CAISQQGLGYTF.

The chain is built from TRBV29-1 and TRBJ1-1; no definite D call. Germline V CDR1 and CDR2: SQVTM, ANQGSEA. Trimming removed 3 bases from V and 1 base from J, with 6 bases in between. CDR3 size: 12 residues. Here the CDR3 reads CSVERENTEAFF. In DNA, the CDR3 is TGCAGCGTTGAGAGGGAGAACACTGAAGCTTTCTTT.

The genes are TRBV23-1 and TRBJ1-2, with D possibly TRBD1 on 5 matching bases. TRBV23-1 is placed among ORFs of uncertain function. The CDR3 consists of 13 residues. Trimming pared 0 bases from V and 6 bases from J, leaving 8 bases between. This chain's CDR3 is CASSQSGRDGYTF. The CDR3 bases are TGCGCCAGCAGTCAATCGGGCAGGGATGGCTACACCTTC.

This clone was seen ten or more times. V usage is TRBV21-1 and J usage is TRBJ1-1; the DNA was not used to check the table's D call, TRBD1. TRBV21-1 is assigned pseudogene status. The CDR3 extends over 14 amino acids. The CDR3 DNA reads TGTGCCAGCAGCCTACAGGGGGCTGACGCTGAAGCTTTCTTT. Translation gives CASSLQGADAEAFF.

The J gene is TRBJ1-2, the V gene TRBV4-3, with D possibly TRBD1 on 5 matching bases. This CDR3 has 15 residues. V lost 0 bases to trimming and J lost 4 bases, with 12 bases between them. The germline CDR1 and CDR2 sequences are LGHNA and YSLEER. The CDR3 is CASSQERSRAYGYTF. Here the CDR3 DNA reads TGCGCCAGCAGCCAAGAGAGGAGCAGGGCCTATGGCTACACCTTC.

The V and J genes are TRBV4-3 and TRBJ1-1; TRBD1 matches 7 bases. Germline CDR1 is LGHNA and CDR2 is YSLEER. The CDR3 has 15 residues. After removal of 4 bases from V and 2 bases from J, the junction contained 7 bases not matched to a gene. CDR3 nucleotide sequence: TGCGCCAGCAGCCGACTAGGGACAGCCAACACTGAAGCTTTCTTT. Translated: CASSRLGTANTEAFF.